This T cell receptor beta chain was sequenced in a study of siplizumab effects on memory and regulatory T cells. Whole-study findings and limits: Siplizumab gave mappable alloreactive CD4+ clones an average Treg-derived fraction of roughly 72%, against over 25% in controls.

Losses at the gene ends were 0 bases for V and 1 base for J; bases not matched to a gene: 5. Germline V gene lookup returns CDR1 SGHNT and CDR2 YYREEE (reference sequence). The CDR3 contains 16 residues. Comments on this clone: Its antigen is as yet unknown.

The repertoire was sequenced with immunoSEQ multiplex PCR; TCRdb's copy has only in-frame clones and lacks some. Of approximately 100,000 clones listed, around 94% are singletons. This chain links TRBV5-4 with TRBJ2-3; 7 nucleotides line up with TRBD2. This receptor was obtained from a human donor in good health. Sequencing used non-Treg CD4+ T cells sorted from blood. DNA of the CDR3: TGTGCCAGCAGCTTGGAAGTTCGGGGGGGCACAGATACGCAGTATTTT. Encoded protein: CASSLEVRGGTDTQYF.